This TCR beta chain comes out of a study of T cells in Graves' hyperthyroidism and ophthalmopathy (dated by TCRdb to between 2018 and 2021). About the full investigation: Peripheral blood samples were taken at the time of initial diagnosis, prior to any treatment. A discovery cohort of about 95 patients, 43 with Graves' ophthalmopathy and 57 with stable Graves' hyperthyroidism, was used to find distinguishing TCR V-J signatures. Prospective prediction of ophthalmopathy was tested in an independent validation cohort consisting of some 20 hyperthyroidism patients and around 16 patients who later progressed to ophthalmopathy. The 75 to 100 discovery patients were randomly split 7:3 into training and test sets. In about six Graves' hyperthyroidism patients, the study also compared T-cell repertoires from thyroid tissue with T-cell repertoires from blood. Once sampling was done, hyperthyroidism patients were given methimazole at a starting dose of 30 mg daily, whereas ophthalmopathy patients were given high-dose intravenous methylprednisolone. The paper describes TCR Vbeta CDR3 sequencing of 130 to 150 peripheral blood samples, made up of 43 ophthalmopathy patients, some 76 hyperthyroidism patients and some 17 progressor patients. On the study overall, not on this receptor specifically: Ophthalmopathy was separated from stable hyperthyroidism by a 13 V-J signature model, with around 88% sensitivity and around 81% specificity obtained in cross-validation and 80%/75% obtained in testing. In validation, the model predicted progression to ophthalmopathy with approximately 71% sensitivity and approximately 78% specificity, a median of about six months before onset. No statistical method was used to fix the sample size in advance, and group allocation was not hidden from the investigators. Most expanded thyroid clonotypes (frequency above 0.001) were also detected in blood, suggesting blood repertoires may reflect thyroid immune responses.

In the germline V gene, CDR1 corresponds to MDHEN and CDR2 to SYDVKM. Including cysteine and phenylalanine, the CDR3 has 12 amino acids. Just the 36-base CDR3 DNA is kept, in frame starting at base 1. V was cut back by 4 bases and J by 15 bases, leaving a gap of 16 bases between them. This clonotype was counted at least ten times. Its antigen is currently not known. Nothing much larger sits one base from this clone, and base qualities are not available. Stable Graves' hyperthyroidism was defined as the absence of progression to ophthalmopathy over 18 months of follow-up. Hyperthyroidism patients were aged 18 to 65 years and newly diagnosed, with disease duration of less than 2 months. The study excluded patients with uncontrolled infections, other autoimmune diseases, pregnancy or lactation. Diagnoses relied on clinical symptoms, serum thyroxine and TRAb, thyroid ultrasound and orbital computed tomography. PBMCs were separated from approximately 9.9 ml of fresh peripheral blood using Ficoll-Paque density gradient centrifugation. Trizol reagent was used to extract total RNA, and RNA quality was then checked on an Agilent 2100 Bioanalyzer.

The TCR beta CDR3 regions were amplified from RNA transcripts. For the first round of RT-PCR on the TCR CDR3, the HTBI primer set was used together with the Qiagen OneStep RT-PCR kit. Libraries were constructed in a second round of multiplex PCR, after which size selection and purification were performed. Paired-end sequencing of the libraries was performed with 100 bp reads on an Illumina HiSeq2000. The published analysis was carried out like this. Raw data were processed with SOAPnuke, discarding reads with adapters, uncalled bases, mean Phred below 15, or no exact constant-primer or identifier match. High-quality paired reads were merged using COPE v1.2.5, and each unique nucleotide sequence was defined as a clonotype. Clonotypes were aligned to IMGT TRBV, TRBD and TRBJ reference segments using MiTCR v1.1. Analysis was restricted to V-J combinations with a frequency above 0.0001, which covered 99% to 99.2% of repertoires. The TCS score was defined as the ratio of F50 (clonal expansion) to E x V (chaos), calculated using BLOSUM62-based TCRdist between CDR3 peptides within each V-J. Welch's t-statistics and random forest reduced around 550 V-J features to roughly 13, which were used in a naive Bayes classifier (R e1071). TCRdb reanalyzed the raw reads on its own, using fastp at Q25 for trimming and MiXCR for clone calling, and kept in-frame beta chains. One record per CDR3 amino acid sequence lists the most common genes and DNA. TCRdb, not the authors, supplied the V and J calls. Counted in this sample were about 560,000 distinct CDR3 sequences; 16% of them appeared once. The ten largest account for around 19% of the sample.

The V and J genes are TRBV28 and TRBJ2-1; a confident D gene designation cannot be given. The sequenced sample consisted of blood. The origin of this receptor is a woman aged 18-35 years with Graves' hyperthyroidism. The DNA is TGTGCCAGCAGTTCTTCTCGCCAGGCGCGGTTCTTC. Its coded protein is CASSSSRQARFF.